The 21 T cell receptor beta chains reported below all come from one sample, sequenced in a study of shared clonotypes between healthy human individuals (dated by TCRdb to the early 2020s). CD8 naive samples consisted of CD45RO-negative cells that were positively selected for CCR7, yielding a CD45RA+CCR7+ population without TemRA cells. Libraries were prepared through the immunoSEQ multiplex PCR assay. What TCRdb holds here is the immuneACCESS table cut down to in-frame rearrangements. Part of the clones is not present; checked against another copy, under half of the missing clones reflect an unresolved V gene, and the others are unexplained. The sample data list about 2.2 million clones, and about 93% of these were observed just once. 1.5% to 2% of the sample is taken by the ten largest. Material for sequencing was naive CD8+ T cells from PBMCs. In light of the paper, this sample's cell subset or site label describes: CD45RA+CCR7+. The origin of the receptors is a man younger than 35 in good health. Some clones in this sample may be carry-over from other donors' samples.

The chain couples TRBV7-9 to TRBJ1-2, with 7 bases identical to TRBD1. The CDR3 spans 15 residues. Germline lookup yields CDR1 SEHNR and CDR2 FQNEAQ (reference sequence). Trimming took 4 bases from V and 5 from J; bases not matched to a gene: 10. The CDR3: CASSSGTARLYGYTF. The CDR3 DNA is TGTGCCAGCAGCTCCGGGACAGCCCGACTATATGGCTACACCTTC.

V is TRBV9 and J is TRBJ1-1, with a possible D match to TRBD1 (6 bases). The CDR3 is 14 amino acids. With 4 bases removed from V and 11 bases from J, the gap between germline ends came to 21 bases. Germline assignment: CDR1 SGDLS and CDR2 YYNGEE. The CDR3 loop is CASSPGGRGTGAFF. In nucleotides, the CDR3 is TGTGCCAGCAGCCCGGGAGGGAGGGGGACTGGGGCTTTCTTT. Based on the CDR3 plus reference TRBV9 and TRBJ1-1, the full variable domain is DSGVTQTPKHLITATGQRVTLRCSPRSGDLSVYWYQQSLDQGLQFLIQYYNGEERAKGNILERFSAQQFPDLHSELNLSSLELGDSALYFCASSPGGRGTGAFFGQGTRLTVV.

The J gene is TRBJ1-5, the V gene TRBV28; D ambiguous. V was trimmed by 6 bases and J by 6 bases, leaving 12 bases between them. CDR1 MDHEN and CDR2 SYDVKM come from the germline V gene. This CDR3 is built from 13 residues. CDR3 protein: CASRPTSGQPQHF. CDR3 sequence (DNA): TGTGCCAGCAGACCAACGTCAGGTCAGCCCCAGCATTTT.

J is TRBJ2-7 and V is TRBV10-3, with D tentatively TRBD1 (5 bases). Trimming took 0 bases from V and 4 from J, leaving 19 bases between them. The CDR3 runs 17 residues. Germline V gives CDR1 ENHRY, CDR2 SYGVKD. The CDR3 loop is CAISESGTASYRYEQYF. The CDR3 DNA follows: TGTGCCATCAGTGAGTCGGGAACGGCTAGTTACAGGTACGAGCAGTACTTC.

The chain links TRBV5-1 to TRBJ2-2; TRBD1 matches 10 bases. The CDR3 is made up of 17 amino acids. Germline assignment: CDR1 SGHRS and CDR2 YFSETQ. With 4 bases clipped from V and 4 bases from J, the junction kept 10 bases outside the gene matches. The CDR3 spells CASSERTGGMTTGELFF. The CDR3 nucleotides are TGCGCCAGCAGCGAACGGACAGGGGGGATGACCACCGGGGAGCTGTTTTTT. Using reference TRBV5-1 and TRBJ2-2 for the parts outside the CDR3, the full variable domain is KAGVTQTPRYLIKTRGQQVTLSCSPISGHRSVSWYQQTPGQGLQFLFEYFSETQRNKGNFPGRFSGRQFSNSRSEMNVSTLELGDSALYLCASSERTGGMTTGELFFGEGSRLTVL.

This chain joins TRBV11-3 and TRBJ2-1; 8 bases line up with TRBD1. V lost 5 bases to trimming and J lost 0 bases; unmatched junction nucleotides: 12. Germline V gives CDR1 SGHNT, CDR2 YENEEA. The CDR3 spans 18 residues. The CDR3 sequence: CASSGRPTGAGSYNEQFF. The CDR3 DNA is TGTGCCAGCAGCGGACGACCGACAGGGGCGGGCTCCTACAATGAGCAGTTCTTC.

The chain joins TRBV5-1 to TRBJ2-7, with 9 positions matching TRBD1. Germline V lookup: CDR1 SGHRS, CDR2 YFSETQ. The CDR3 extends over 14 amino acids. The junction had 6 bases not matched to a gene; V was cut back by 5 bases and J by 3 bases. For the CDR3, the DNA is TGCGCCAGCAGTATAACAGGGGGCAGCTACGAGCAGTACTTC. Its translation: CASSITGGSYEQYF.

Concerning this clone: This sample also contains other DNA sequences that code for the same CDR3. The V and J genes are TRBV19 and TRBJ2-7; possibly TRBD1 or TRBD2 for D (5 bases each). The CDR3 consists of 13 residues. V shed 1 base and J shed 1 base, with 5 bases lying between them. Germline V gives CDR1 LNHDA, CDR2 SQIVND (reference sequence). The CDR3 here is CASSIGGSYEQYF. DNA for the CDR3: TGTGCCAGTAGTATAGGGGGGTCCTACGAGCAGTACTTC. Complete variable domain (other parts from reference TRBV19 and TRBJ2-7): DGGITQSPKYLFRKEGQNVTLSCEQNLNHDAMYWYRQDPGQGLRLIYYSQIVNDFQKGDIAEGYSVSREKKESFPLTVTSAQKNPTAFYLCASSIGGSYEQYFGPGTRLTVT.

The V gene is TRBV21-1, the J gene TRBJ2-7; the table's D gene call, TRBD1, was not cross checked with the DNA. TRBV21-1 is described as a pseudogene. This CDR3 contains 15 residues. The CDR3 loop is CASSTGQGIPYEQYF. CDR3 nucleotide sequence: TGTGCCAGCAGCACGGGACAGGGAATCCCCTACGAGCAGTACTTC.

The chain uses TRBV15 and TRBJ1-2; 9 bases agree with TRBD1. The CDR3 consists of 15 residues. V shed 8 bases and J 1 base; nucleotides not matched to a gene: 8. Germline V gene lookup returns CDR1 LNHNV and CDR2 YYDKDF (reference sequence). The chain's CDR3 is CATPGTGRINYGYTF. Here the CDR3 DNA reads TGTGCCACCCCTGGGACAGGGCGGATTAACTATGGCTACACCTTC. The full variable domain, completed using reference TRBV15 and TRBJ1-2, is DAMVIQNPRYQVTQFGKPVTLSCSQTLNHNVMYWYQQKSSQAPKLLFHYYDKDFNNEADTPDNFQSRRPNTSFCFLDIRSPGLGDTAMYLCATPGTGRINYGYTFGSGTRLTVV.

This clone has just one count. The V call is TRBV6-1, the J call TRBJ1-1; tentatively, D is TRBD1 (5 bases). There are 14 residues in the CDR3. The ends were cut back, 3 bases at V and 1 base at J, with 9 bases in the middle. Germline CDR1 MNHNS, CDR2 SASEGT. DNA of the CDR3: TGTGCCAGCAGTGAGAACAGGAGGAACACTGAAGCTTTCTTT. Protein: CASSENRRNTEAFF.

About this clone: Other nucleotide sequences from this sample produce the same CDR3. The rearrangement uses TRBV6-5 and TRBJ2-1; 8 nucleotides agree with TRBD2. CDR3 length: 14 amino acids. Trimming at V came to 6 bases and at J to 2 bases, leaving 3 bases not matched to a gene. Germline CDR1 and CDR2: MNHEY and SVGAGI. CDR3 in DNA: TGTGCCAGCAGCTCGGGGGGGGCCTACAATGAGCAGTTCTTC. It translates to CASSSGGAYNEQFF.

J is TRBJ1-4 and V is TRBV7-8, with no clear D. Trimming pared 3 bases from V and 1 base from J, leaving 15 bases between. This CDR3 comprises 17 residues. Germline CDR1 SGHVS, CDR2 FQNEAQ. CDR3 region: CASSLGYSGGTNEKLFF. Here the CDR3 DNA reads TGTGCCAGCAGCTTGGGATATTCGGGCGGAACTAATGAAAAACTGTTTTTT.

The chain joins TRBV5-5 to TRBJ2-1; D perhaps matches TRBD1 (6 bases). CDR1 is SGHKS, CDR2 YYEKEE, per germline (reference sequence). The CDR3 runs to 11 residues. V shed 3 bases and J shed 10 bases, with 8 bases lying between them. The CDR3 bases are TGTGCCAGCAGCTATACAGGGGAGCAGTTCTTC. Translated, it gives CASSYTGEQFF.

This clone is a singleton in its sample. The V and J genes are TRBV30 and TRBJ2-7; TRBD2 matches at 9 bases. Germline V gene sequence: CDR1 GTSNPN, CDR2 SVGIG (reference sequence). The junction had 7 bases not matched to a gene; V was cut back by 2 bases and J by 5 bases. This CDR3 contains 14 residues. The CDR3 here is CAWSRREGRDEQYF. The CDR3 bases are TGTGCCTGGAGTCGGCGGGAGGGCCGGGACGAGCAGTACTTC.

V gene TRBV7-2 combines with J gene TRBJ2-3; perhaps TRBD1 as D (6 bases). The germline V and J ends were trimmed by 4 bases and 0 bases, with 17 bases remaining between them. Germline V gene data show CDR1 as SGHTA and CDR2 as FQGNSA. The CDR3 is 17 amino acids. The CDR3 sequence is CASSWPRQGGSTDTQYF. CDR3 sequence (DNA): TGTGCCAGCAGCTGGCCCCGTCAAGGGGGAAGCACAGATACGCAGTATTTT.

This chain joins TRBV5-1 and TRBJ2-7; 10 positions match TRBD2. The CDR3 totals 15 residues. After removal of 7 bases from V and 9 bases from J, the junction contained 16 bases not matched to a gene. Germline-derived CDR1 and CDR2 are SGHRS and YFSETQ. CDR3 amino acids: CASALTSGSPLGQYF. For the CDR3, the DNA is TGCGCCAGCGCTTTGACTAGCGGGTCCCCTTTAGGGCAGTACTTC.

This chain uses TRBV19 with TRBJ2-7, with TRBD2 matching over 8 bases. CDR1 is LNHDA and CDR2 is SQIVND in the germline V gene (reference sequence). The CDR3 runs to 16 residues. After removal of 3 bases from V and 3 bases from J, the junction contained 10 bases not matched to a gene. The CDR3 is CASSIFDSGSFYEQYF. The CDR3 DNA reads as TGTGCCAGTAGTATTTTTGACAGCGGGAGCTTCTACGAGCAGTACTTC.

This clone appeared a single time. The rearrangement links TRBV7-8 to TRBJ2-3, with TRBD2 matching 10 bases. V lost 11 bases, J lost 3 bases, and 5 bases stayed unmatched. CDR3 length equals 13 residues. Germline V gene sequence: CDR1 SGHVS, CDR2 FQNEAQ. The CDR3 region is CAGRTSGTDTQYF. For the CDR3, the DNA is TGTGCCGGACGGACTAGCGGAACAGATACGCAGTATTTT.

The CDR3 protein is CARPGQVNSYEQYF. The CDR3 region has the DNA TGTGCCAGGCCAGGACAGGTAAACTCCTACGAGCAGTACTTC. The rearrangement uses TRBV2 and TRBJ2-7, with 7 bases identical to TRBD1. The V and J ends lost 9 bases and 0 bases, in that order; junction bases with no gene match: 8. This CDR3 is 14 amino acids long. The V gene's germline CDR1 is SNHLY and CDR2 FYNNEI.

The rearrangement uses TRBV7-9 and TRBJ2-5; TRBD2 matches at 12 bases. CDR1 and CDR2 (germline): SEHNR, FQNEAQ (reference sequence). This CDR3 spans 17 amino acids. The J segment lost 5 bases and the V segment lost 5 bases, leaving 12 bases of the junction unmatched. The CDR3 bases are TGTGCCAGCAGCACGCCGACTAGCGGGAGAAGGAAGGAGACCCAGTACTTC. Translated: CASSTPTSGRRKETQYF.